These T cell receptor beta chains were read from a single sample in a study of CD8+ T cells in alopecia areata. The assay was immunoSEQ multiplex PCR, and TCRdb's table has in-frame clones only and misses some. The data hold roughly 130,000 clones, with around 50% observed a single time. This specimen consisted of CD4+ T cells sorted from blood, obtained at week 0. The receptor source for this set is a human donor with alopecia areata. Each CDR3 is given with its conserved first and last residue. D genes are given only for firm matches. Some rows mark clone size as missing; the rest say once, few, many or name a class of expanded clone.

d_gene	abundance	v_gene	j_gene	CDR3nt	CDR3aa
-	few	TRBV4-3	TRBJ2-7	TGCGCCAGCAGCCAAGTGCTTTCGAGCCTCTACGAGCAGTACTTC	CASSQVLSSLYEQYF
-	-	TRBV18	TRBJ1-1	TGTGCCAGCTCACCAAGGTCCGTCAATGGGGGAAACACTGAAGCTTTCTTT	CASSPRSVNGGNTEAFF
TRBD2	few	TRBV19	TRBJ2-7	TGTGCCAGTAAGCGGACTAGCGGGAGCAGGTCCGAGCAGTACTTC	CASKRTSGSRSEQYF
-	-	TRBV14	TRBJ2-3	TGTGCCAGCAGCCAAGGGAGGGGAGGTGGCACAGATACGCAGTATTTT	CASSQGRGGGTDTQYF
TRBD1	-	TRBV28	TRBJ1-5	TGTGCCAGCATCCACCGACGGACAGGAGTTTATAGCAATCAGCCCCAGCATTTT	CASIHRRTGVYSNQPQHF
-	once	TRBV2	TRBJ1-1	TGTGCCAGCAGTGTAAGGGGTAGGATGAACACTGAAGCTTTCTTT	CASSVRGRMNTEAFF
-	-	TRBV6-5	TRBJ2-3	TGTGCCAGCAGTTACTCATGGGGCTCGAGAGGGGATACGCAGTATTTT	CASSYSWGSRGDTQYF
TRBD1	-	TRBV19	TRBJ1-3	TGTGCCAGTAGTATCCGGATCGCTCGACAGGGCTCTGGAAACACCATATATTTT	CASSIRIARQGSGNTIYF
-	-	TRBV9	TRBJ2-3	TGTGCCAGCAGCGGACGCGGGGTTTGGACAGATACGCAGTATTTT	CASSGRGVWTDTQYF
-	-	TRBV28	TRBJ2-4	TGTGCCAGCAGCCCCCCACCAGGGTCCCTCTCCAAAAACATTCAGTACTTC	CASSPPPGSLSKNIQYF
TRBD2	-	TRBV2	TRBJ2-7	TGTGCCAGCAGTGGAAGCGGGAAGTCAGCCTACGAGCAGTACTTC	CASSGSGKSAYEQYF
-	few	TRBV7-2	TRBJ1-2	TGTGCCAGCAGCTTAGCCTCGGACGGATTCTATGGCTACACCTTC	CASSLASDGFYGYTF
-	few	TRBV27	TRBJ2-1	TGTGCCAGCAGTTTCGAGGGGGGGGAGCAGTTCTTC	CASSFEGGEQFF
-	once	TRBV2	TRBJ2-7	TGTGCCAGCAGGACGACTAGGTCATCCGCCTACGAGCAGTACTTC	CASRTTRSSAYEQYF
-	-	TRBV20-1	TRBJ1-1	TGCAGTGCAAGAAGGACTGAAGCTTTCTTT	CSARRTEAFF
TRBD1	-	TRBV5-1	TRBJ2-3	TGCGCCAGCAGCCCGCAGGACAGGGGGCGAGGCACAGATACGCAGTATTTT	CASSPQDRGRGTDTQYF
-	few	TRBV7-9	TRBJ1-2	TGTGCCAGCAGCCTAGGGCAGGGGAACTATGGCTACACCTTC	CASSLGQGNYGYTF
TRBD1	once	TRBV30	TRBJ1-5	TGTGCCTGGAGTGACGGGACAGGGGGCGGTGGCAATCAGCCCCAGCATTTT	CAWSDGTGGGGNQPQHF
-	-	TRBV4-2	TRBJ2-3	TGTGCCAGCAGCCAAGGTCGCAGCACAGATACGCAGTATTTT	CASSQGRSTDTQYF
-	few	TRBV27	TRBJ1-1	TGTGCCAGCAGTTTATCATGGGAGAACACTGAAGCTTTCTTT	CASSLSWENTEAFF
-	once	TRBV10-3	TRBJ2-5	TGTGCCATCAGTGAGCCGGCCGTCGGGCAAAAAGAGACCCAGTACTTC	CAISEPAVGQKETQYF
-	-	TRBV30	TRBJ2-1	TGTGCCTGCCAAGGGGGGCGGCCCCTGCTCTACAATGAGCAGTTCTTC	CACQGGRPLLYNEQFF
-	-	TRBV6-5	TRBJ1-2	TGTGCCAGCAGTTACTCGATAACAGGGCTCGGCTACACCTTC	CASSYSITGLGYTF
-	-	TRBV15	TRBJ1-2	TGTGCCACCAGCAGAGATCGGGGCGGTCCGACGGGTGGCTACACCTTC	CATSRDRGGPTGGYTF
-	-	TRBV15	TRBJ2-5	TGTGCCACCAGCAGAGATAGCCAGATGGAGACCCAGTACTTC	CATSRDSQMETQYF
-	few	TRBV28	TRBJ1-2	TGTGCCAGCAGTTTAGGCAGGCTCCGTGGCTACACCTTC	CASSLGRLRGYTF
TRBD2	few	TRBV7-9	TRBJ2-7	TGTGCCAGCAGCTTAGAAGCGGGACTAATCTACGAGCAGTACTTC	CASSLEAGLIYEQYF
TRBD2	-	TRBV5-1	TRBJ2-3	TGCGCCAGCAGCGAGCGGGAGAACACAGATACGCAGTATTTT	CASSERENTDTQYF
-	-	TRBV4-2	TRBJ2-5	TGTGCCAGCAGCCAAGAAAGGTTGGAGACCCAGTACTTC	CASSQERLETQYF
-	-	TRBV4-1	TRBJ2-3	TGCGCCAGCAGCTCCGGCGGAGGGGGCGCAGATACGCAGTATTTT	CASSSGGGGADTQYF
-	-	TRBV19	TRBJ1-6	TGTGCCAGCCAAAGGGGCTATAATTCACCCCTCCACTTT	CASQRGYNSPLHF
-	-	TRBV19	TRBJ1-2	TGTGCCAGTAGGAGGGACATCGATCAACTGGGCTACACCTTC	CASRRDIDQLGYTF
-	-	TRBV5-6	TRBJ2-6	TGTGCCAGCAGCCTGGGACTTACTAGCTCTGGGGCCAACGTCCTGACTTTC	CASSLGLTSSGANVLTF
-	-	TRBV7-9	TRBJ1-2	TGTGCCAGCAGCTTAGACCCTGGGACGGACTATGGCTACACCTTC	CASSLDPGTDYGYTF
-	-	TRBV5-1	TRBJ2-6	TGCGCCAGCAGCTCCCCGGGGCCCACTGGGGCCAACGTCCTGACTTTC	CASSSPGPTGANVLTF
-	-	TRBV29-1	TRBJ2-5	TGCAGCGTTCGTTCGGACGTATACCAAGAGACCCAGTACTTC	CSVRSDVYQETQYF
-	few	TRBV14	TRBJ2-1	TGTGCCAGCAGCCAAGTAGCAGCGTCCTACAATGAGCAGTTCTTC	CASSQVAASYNEQFF
-	few	TRBV4-3	TRBJ2-5	TGCGCCAGCAGCCAAGGTCCCCCCACAGCCCCCCAAGAGACCCAGTACTTC	CASSQGPPTAPQETQYF
-	-	TRBV28	TRBJ2-5	TGTGCCAGCAGTTTATCGGGGCCTACCAGGCAGACCCAGTACTTC	CASSLSGPTRQTQYF
-	-	TRBV20-1	TRBJ2-3	TGCAGTGCTCCTTCAGATACGCAGTATTTT	CSAPSDTQYF
-	-	TRBV5-1	TRBJ2-2	TGCGCCAGCAGCTTGGCAGGTTTTTGGCCAGGGTCCCCGAACACCGGGGAGCTGTTTTTT	CASSLAGFWPGSPNTGELFF
TRBD1	-	TRBV7-9	TRBJ2-5	TGTGCCAGCAGCTTAGCTGACAGGGGACTTGGCGAGACCCAGTACTTC	CASSLADRGLGETQYF
TRBD1	-	TRBV7-2	TRBJ1-6	TGTGCCAGCAGCTTTGACAGGGAACCCCTCCACTTT	CASSFDREPLHF
TRBD2	-	TRBV6-5	TRBJ2-2	TGTGCCACGTGGACTAGCGGGAGTACCGGGGAGCTGTTTTTT	CATWTSGSTGELFF
-	once	TRBV5-6	TRBJ1-6	TGTGCCAGCAGCTCAAACAAACTAGGACCTCTCCACTTT	CASSSNKLGPLHF
TRBD1	-	TRBV10-3	TRBJ2-3	TGTGCCATCGCCCCGGGACAGCTCACAGATACGCAGTATTTT	CAIAPGQLTDTQYF
TRBD2	-	TRBV4-1	TRBJ2-1	TGCGCCAGCAGCCAAGGAAGCGGGGGGGGATCAAATGAGCAGTTCTTC	CASSQGSGGGSNEQFF